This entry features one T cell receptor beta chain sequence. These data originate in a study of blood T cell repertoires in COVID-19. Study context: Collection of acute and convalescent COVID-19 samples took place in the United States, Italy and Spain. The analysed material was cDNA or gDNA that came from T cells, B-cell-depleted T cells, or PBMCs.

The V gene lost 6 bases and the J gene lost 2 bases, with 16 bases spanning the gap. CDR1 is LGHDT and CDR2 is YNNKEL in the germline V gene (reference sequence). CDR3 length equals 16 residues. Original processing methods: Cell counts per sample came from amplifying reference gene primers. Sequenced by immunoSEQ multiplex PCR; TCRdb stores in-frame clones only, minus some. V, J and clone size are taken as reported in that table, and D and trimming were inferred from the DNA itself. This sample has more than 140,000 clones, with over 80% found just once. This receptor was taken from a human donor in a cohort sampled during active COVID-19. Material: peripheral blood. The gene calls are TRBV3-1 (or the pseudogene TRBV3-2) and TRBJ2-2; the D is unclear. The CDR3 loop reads CASSFRTLVNTGELFF. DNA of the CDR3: TGTGCCAGCAGTTTCCGAACGCTAGTTAACACCGGGGAGCTGTTTTTT.